This T cell receptor beta chain was profiled in a study of shared clonotypes between healthy human individuals. Study background: In total, the donors were two women and a few men aged 18 to 49. Plates per donor: three CD4 naive, three CD4 memory, two CD8 naive, one CD8 memory.

CDR3 length: 17 residues. Participating donors were healthy, HIV-negative adults free of recent acute infections or vaccinations. Measured with immunoSEQ multiplex PCR; TCRdb has only the in-frame clones, and not every one. The table records about 2 million clones, 90% to 95% of them present only once. The rearrangement uses TRBV21-1 and TRBJ2-7; TRBD2, as called in the table, went unchecked against the DNA. TRBV21-1 is recorded as a pseudogene. Input material: naive CD4+ T cells sorted from blood. Described subset: CD45RA+ positively selected. The TCR was taken from a man between 18 and 35 years old in good health. This CDR3 is CASSIEIFGGPVCEQYF. Here the CDR3 DNA reads TGTGCCAGCAGCATTGAGATCTTCGGGGGACCCGTTTGCGAGCAGTACTTC.